One sample yielded the 14 T cell receptor beta chains listed below, sequenced in a study of blood T cell repertoires in COVID-19. Sequencing used immunoSEQ multiplex PCR; TCRdb keeps in-frame clones, though not all of them. There are over 50,000 clones in the sample; 70% to 85% occur only once, and more than 13% lies in the top ten. Sequences were obtained from peripheral blood. These receptors originate from a human donor in a cohort sampled during active COVID-19.

The chain uses TRBV19 and TRBJ1-2, with a tentative D call TRBD1 (6 bases). This CDR3 contains 15 residues. The ends were cut back, 7 bases at V and 4 bases at J, with 19 bases in the middle. Germline assignment: CDR1 LNHDA and CDR2 SQIVND (reference sequence). CDR3 amino acids: CASTTQGKGSYGYTF. CDR3 nucleotide sequence: TGTGCCAGTACCACACAGGGTAAGGGATCCTATGGCTACACCTTC.

The chain is built from TRBV19 and TRBJ2-2; D is unclear. V shed 5 bases and J shed 0 bases, with 13 bases lying between them. The germline V gene encodes CDR1 LNHDA and CDR2 SQIVND (reference sequence). The CDR3 consists of 16 residues. The CDR3 bases are TGTGCCAGTAGTGTAACACTATTCGCGAACACCGGGGAGCTGTTTTTT. It yields the protein CASSVTLFANTGELFF.

The chain combines TRBV5-1 with TRBJ1-3; weak D call: TRBD1 (5 bases). Germline-derived CDR1 and CDR2 are SGHRS and YFSETQ. This CDR3 has 15 amino acids. Between the trimmed V and J ends, which lost 0 bases and 1 base, there was a span of 8 bases. The CDR3 DNA follows: TGCGCCAGCAGCTTGGACGGGACTTCTGGAAACACCATATATTTT. Its protein is CASSLDGTSGNTIYF.

The chain is built from TRBV6-2 or TRBV6-3 and TRBJ2-7, with a tentative D call TRBD1 (6 bases). Trimming removed 0 bases at V and 3 bases at J, with 15 bases between. CDR3 length equals 16 residues. Germline V gene data show CDR1 as MNHEY and CDR2 as SVGEGT. CDR3 nucleotides: TGTGCCAGCAGTTACTCCGGCAGGGGAAAGGTCTACGAGCAGTACTTC. This encodes CASSYSGRGKVYEQYF.

V gene TRBV7-9 combines with J gene TRBJ2-1; 11 positions agree with TRBD1. The J segment lost 5 bases and the V segment lost 4 bases, leaving 7 bases of the junction unmatched. This CDR3 has 16 residues. CDR1 SEHNR and CDR2 FQNEAQ come from the germline V gene (reference sequence). CDR3 DNA: TGTGCCAGCAGCTCCAAACCGGGACAGGGGGACAATGAGCAGTTCTTC. Protein sequence: CASSSKPGQGDNEQFF.

This clone was seen a handful of times. The chain couples TRBV7-9 to TRBJ1-2; a possible D gene is TRBD1 (5 bases). Germline-derived CDR1 and CDR2 are SEHNR and FQNEAQ (reference sequence). Trimming removed 5 bases from V and 7 bases from J, with 11 bases in between. CDR3 length: 12 amino acids. CDR3 nucleotide sequence: TGTGCCAGCAGCCAACAGGTTCTTGGCTACACCTTC. Protein: CASSQQVLGYTF.

The chain recombines TRBV19 with TRBJ2-1, with D possibly matching TRBD2 (6 bases). The CDR3 has 17 residues. Per germline, CDR1 LNHDA and CDR2 SQIVND (reference sequence). Deletions cut 10 bases from V and 6 bases from J, with 28 bases between. CDR3 amino acids: CATVVSPIPGLSNEQFF. Here the CDR3 DNA reads TGTGCCACAGTAGTATCACCTATACCGGGACTCTCCAATGAGCAGTTCTTC.

This clone was recorded at least ten times. The gene calls are TRBV9 and TRBJ2-3, with TRBD2 matching 10 bases. V was pared by 3 bases and J by 5 bases, with 12 bases of the junction left unmatched. The CDR3 covers 17 residues. Germline values: CDR1 SGDLS, CDR2 YYNGEE. The CDR3 bases are TGTGCCAGCAGCGCCCGACATAGCGGGGGGCCAGGAGATACGCAGTATTTT. Amino acid sequence: CASSARHSGGPGDTQYF.

The gene calls are TRBV19 and TRBJ1-1, with D possibly matching TRBD1 (5 bases). Trimming removed 7 bases from V and 10 bases from J, with 19 bases in between. The CDR3 is made up of 13 amino acids. The germline V gene encodes CDR1 LNHDA and CDR2 SQIVND (reference sequence). The CDR3, as DNA: TGTGCCAGTAATCCCATTGGGGGGACTTTAGCTTTCTTT. Translation: CASNPIGGTLAFF.

The rearrangement joins TRBV14 to TRBJ2-3; D not certain. CDR1 and CDR2 from the germline V gene are SGHDN and FVKESK. The CDR3 runs 13 residues. The V and J ends lost 0 bases and 2 bases respectively, with 3 bases between them. The CDR3 DNA is TGTGCCAGCAGCCAAGATTACACAGATACGCAGTATTTT. It yields the protein CASSQDYTDTQYF.

The V call is TRBV27, the J call TRBJ2-7, with 8 bases fitting TRBD1. This CDR3 spans 15 amino acids. Germline V gene data show CDR1 as MNHEY and CDR2 as SMNVEV (reference sequence). The ends lost 4 bases at V and 3 bases at J; junction bases unmatched: 8. CDR3 nucleotides: TGTGCCAGCAGTTCCCCCCAGGGGGCAGTCTACGAGCAGTACTTC. Protein product: CASSSPQGAVYEQYF.

The J gene is TRBJ1-2, the V gene TRBV4-3; D not resolved. The CDR3 spans 14 residues. V was shortened by 0 bases and J by 8 bases, with 13 bases between the two germline ends. Germline V gene lookup returns CDR1 LGHNA and CDR2 YSLEER. CDR3 in amino acids: CASSQDRSRSGYTF. The CDR3 region has the DNA TGCGCCAGCAGCCAAGATAGGTCGAGGTCCGGCTACACCTTC.

The genes are TRBV6-2 or TRBV6-3 and TRBJ1-1, with 7 bases aligning to TRBD1. V gave up 5 bases and J gave up 0 bases; unmatched junction bases: 6. Germline assignment: CDR1 MNHEY and CDR2 SVGEGT. CDR3 length equals 15 residues. The CDR3 nucleotides read TGTGCCAGCAGTCCCGCCGACAGGGTGAACACTGAAGCTTTCTTT. Protein: CASSPADRVNTEAFF.

V is TRBV2 and J is TRBJ1-6, with a weak D call TRBD1 (6 bases). CDR1 is SNHLY, CDR2 FYNNEI, per germline. Trimming left V 4 bases short and J 7 bases short, with 11 bases between. This CDR3 contains 14 residues. The CDR3 sequence: CASSAVGGNSPLHF. DNA for the CDR3: TGTGCCAGCAGTGCCGTAGGGGGAAATTCACCCCTCCACTTT.